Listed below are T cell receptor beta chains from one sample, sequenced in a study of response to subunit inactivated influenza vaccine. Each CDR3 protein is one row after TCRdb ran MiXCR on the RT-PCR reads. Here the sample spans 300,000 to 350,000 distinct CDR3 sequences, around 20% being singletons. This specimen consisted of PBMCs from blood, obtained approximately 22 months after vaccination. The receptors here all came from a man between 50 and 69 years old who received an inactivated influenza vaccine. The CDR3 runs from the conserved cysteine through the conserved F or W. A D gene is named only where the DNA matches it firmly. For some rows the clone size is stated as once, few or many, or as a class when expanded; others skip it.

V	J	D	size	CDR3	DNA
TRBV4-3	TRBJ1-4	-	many	CASSQDFTGGRGEKLFF	TGCGCCAGCAGCCAAGATTTCACCGGGGGACGAGGGGAAAAACTGTTTTTT
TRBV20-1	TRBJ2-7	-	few	CSAGPGIYEQYF	TGCAGTGCCGGGCCAGGGATATACGAGCAGTACTTC
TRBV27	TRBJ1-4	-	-	CASSPLNEKLFF	TGTGCCAGCAGTCCTCTTAATGAAAAACTGTTTTTT
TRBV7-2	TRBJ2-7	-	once	CASSLQTGSAYEQYF	TGTGCCAGCAGCTTGCAGACAGGTTCAGCCTACGAGCAGTACTTC
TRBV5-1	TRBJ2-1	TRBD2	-	CASSLPKLAGPSTYNEQFF	TGCGCCAGCAGCTTACCCAAGCTAGCGGGCCCTTCTACCTACAATGAGCAGTTCTTC
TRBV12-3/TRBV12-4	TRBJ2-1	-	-	CASSHGNEQFF	TGTGCCAGCAGCCACGGGAATGAGCAGTTCTTC
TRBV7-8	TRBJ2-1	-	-	CASSLVQGSGQFF	TGTGCCAGCAGCTTAGTACAGGGCTCTGGGCAGTTCTTC
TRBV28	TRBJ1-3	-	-	CASSFFLGVRGNTIYF	TGTGCCAGCAGTTTTTTTTTAGGTGTCCGAGGAAACACCATATATTTT
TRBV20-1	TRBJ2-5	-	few	CSALQGNQETQYF	TGCAGTGCCTTACAGGGAAACCAAGAGACCCAGTACTTC
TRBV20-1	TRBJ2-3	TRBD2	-	CSARASGAGVADTQYF	TGCAGTGCTAGAGCTTCAGGAGCGGGAGTGGCAGATACGCAGTATTTT
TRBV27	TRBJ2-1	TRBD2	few	CASSFEGGPSGEQFF	TGTGCCAGCAGTTTCGAGGGAGGGCCTAGTGGTGAGCAGTTCTTC
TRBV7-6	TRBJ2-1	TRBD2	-	CASGTSGYYNEQFF	TGTGCCAGCGGGACTAGCGGTTACTACAATGAGCAGTTCTTC
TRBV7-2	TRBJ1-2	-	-	CASSLSFQTSSYGYTF	TGTGCCAGCAGCTTATCCTTTCAAACATCTTCATATGGCTACACCTTC
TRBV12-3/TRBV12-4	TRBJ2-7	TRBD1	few	CASSSDRQGWYEQYF	TGTGCCAGCAGTTCCGATCGACAGGGGTGGTACGAGCAGTACTTC
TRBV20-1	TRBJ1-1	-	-	CSARAGHINTEAFF	TGCAGTGCTAGAGCTGGACACATAAACACTGAAGCTTTCTTT
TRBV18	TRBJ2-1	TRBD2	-	CASSISSGSSSEQFF	TGTGCCAGCTCGATTTCTAGCGGGAGTAGTAGTGAGCAGTTCTTC
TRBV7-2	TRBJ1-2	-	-	CASSQVADYGYTF	TGTGCCAGCAGCCAGGTGGCCGACTATGGCTACACCTTC
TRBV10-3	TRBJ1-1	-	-	CAISEVAENTEAFF	TGTGCCATCAGTGAAGTTGCAGAGAACACTGAAGCTTTCTTT
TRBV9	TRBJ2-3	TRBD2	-	CASASGGQSTDTQYF	TGTGCTAGCGCCAGCGGGGGGCAGAGCACAGATACGCAGTATTTT
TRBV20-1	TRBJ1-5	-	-	CSASRSRRDSNQPQHF	TGCAGTGCTAGCCGATCCCGGCGGGACAGCAATCAGCCCCAGCATTTT
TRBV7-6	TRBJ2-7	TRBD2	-	CASSPLSTSGSYEQYF	TGTGCCAGCAGCCCCCTCTCGACTAGCGGGAGCTACGAGCAGTACTTC
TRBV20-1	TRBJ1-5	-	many	CSARDPNRKSKSYGPQHF	TGCAGTGCTAGAGATCCGAACAGGAAATCGAAATCTTATGGTCCCCAGCATTTT
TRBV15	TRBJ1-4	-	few	CATSPRDGYNEKLFF	TGTGCCACCAGCCCCCGGGACGGATATAATGAAAAACTGTTTTTT
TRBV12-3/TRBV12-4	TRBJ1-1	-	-	CASKGPNTEAFF	TGTGCCAGCAAGGGACCGAACACTGAAGCTTTCTTT
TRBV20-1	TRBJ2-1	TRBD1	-	CSARDQQGDTSYEQFF	TGCAGTGCTAGAGATCAGCAGGGGGACACCAGCTATGAGCAGTTCTTC
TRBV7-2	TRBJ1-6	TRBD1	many	CASSLAARGLVSPLHF	TGTGCCAGCAGCTTAGCGGCCAGGGGGCTCGTTTCACCCCTCCACTTT
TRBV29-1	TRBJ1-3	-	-	CSVEDRETGNTIYF	TGCAGCGTTGAGGATAGGGAAACTGGAAACACCATATATTTT
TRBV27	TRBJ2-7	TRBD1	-	CASSYTGARQYF	TGTGCCAGCAGTTACACAGGGGCAAGGCAGTACTTC
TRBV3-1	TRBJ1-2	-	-	CASSQRGRGDYTF	TGTGCCAGCAGCCAAAGAGGGCGGGGAGACTACACCTTC
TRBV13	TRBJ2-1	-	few	CASSMGPPGYEQFF	TGTGCCAGCAGCATGGGACCCCCGGGTTATGAGCAGTTCTTC
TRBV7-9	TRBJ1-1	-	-	CASSFFQMNTEAFF	TGTGCCAGCAGCTTTTTTCAGATGAACACTGAAGCTTTCTTT
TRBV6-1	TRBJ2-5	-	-	CASSTYTRGRETQYF	TGTGCCAGCAGCACTTACACCAGGGGACGGGAGACCCAGTACTTC
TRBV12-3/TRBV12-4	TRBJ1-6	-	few	CASISEGGGNSPLHF	TGTGCCAGCATAAGCGAAGGGGGAGGTAATTCACCCCTCCACTTT
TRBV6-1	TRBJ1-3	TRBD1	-	CASREGQPGNTIYF	TGTGCCAGCAGAGAGGGACAGCCTGGAAACACCATATATTTT
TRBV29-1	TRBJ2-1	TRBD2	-	CSARAGDSYNEQFF	TGCAGCGCGCGAGCGGGAGACTCCTACAATGAGCAGTTCTTC
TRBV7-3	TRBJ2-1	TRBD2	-	CASSLGSGSNEQFF	TGTGCCAGCAGCTTAGGGAGCGGGAGTAATGAGCAGTTCTTC
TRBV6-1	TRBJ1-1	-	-	CASSPRGGGGPGEAFF	TGTGCCAGCAGTCCGCGTGGGGGGGGCGGACCCGGTGAAGCTTTCTTT
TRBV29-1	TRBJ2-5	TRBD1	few	CSVGQGLETQYF	TGCAGCGTCGGACAGGGCTTGGAGACCCAGTACTTC
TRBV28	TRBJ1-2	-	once	CASSKTRGGDGYTF	TGTGCCAGCAGCAAAACCCGGGGAGGAGATGGCTACACCTTC
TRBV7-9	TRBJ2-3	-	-	CASSLRAGRTDTQYF	TGTGCCAGCAGCTTAAGGGCAGGGCGCACAGATACGCAGTATTTT
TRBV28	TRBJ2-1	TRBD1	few	CASSAIAGQANYNEQFF	TGTGCCAGCAGTGCTATAGCCGGACAGGCGAACTACAATGAGCAGTTCTTC
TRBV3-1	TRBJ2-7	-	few	CASSRPGELGEQYF	TGTGCCAGCAGCCGACCGGGAGAATTGGGCGAGCAGTACTTC
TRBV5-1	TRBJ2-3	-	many	CASSLGASTDTQYF	TGTGCCAGCAGTTTAGGGGCTAGCACAGATACGCAGTATTTT
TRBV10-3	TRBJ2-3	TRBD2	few	CAISPPGGAADTQYF	TGTGCCATCAGCCCCCCCGGGGGGGCGGCAGATACGCAGTATTTT
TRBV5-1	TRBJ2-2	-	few	CASSQGTSTGELFF	TGCGCCAGCAGCCAAGGGACCAGTACTGGGGAGCTGTTTTTT
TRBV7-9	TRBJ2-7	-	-	CASSLGLGRSYEQYF	TGTGCCAGCAGCTTAGGTCTTGGCCGGTCCTACGAGCAGTACTTC
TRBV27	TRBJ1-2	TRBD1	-	CASSLYRGHGYTF	TGTGCCAGCAGTTTATACAGGGGGCACGGCTACACCTTC
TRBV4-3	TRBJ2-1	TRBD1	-	CASSRKGQNLYNEQFF	TGCGCCAGCAGCCGGAAGGGACAGAACCTTTACAATGAGCAGTTCTTC
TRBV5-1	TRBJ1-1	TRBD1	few	CASSLGPGTGMTEAFF	TGCGCCAGCAGCTTAGGGCCAGGGACAGGGATGACTGAAGCTTTCTTT
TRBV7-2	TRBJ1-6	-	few	CASSSGASGGPLHF	TGTGCCAGCAGCTCAGGGGCCTCGGGGGGACCCCTCCACTTT
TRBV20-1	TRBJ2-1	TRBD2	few	CSARDGGLADKGEQFF	TGCAGTGCTAGAGATGGGGGACTAGCGGACAAGGGGGAGCAGTTCTTC
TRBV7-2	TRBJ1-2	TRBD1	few	CASSFTPGQGFIYGYTF	TGTGCCAGCAGCTTTACTCCGGGACAGGGTTTTATCTATGGCTACACCTTC
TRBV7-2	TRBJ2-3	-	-	CASSLWTYTDTQYF	TGTGCCAGCAGCCTCTGGACTTACACAGATACGCAGTATTTT